The 17 T cell receptor beta chains listed next were all sequenced from one sample in a study of sequential checkpoint blockade in melanoma (dated by TCRdb to about 2019). The method behind the library was the immunoSEQ multiplex PCR assay. TCRdb obtained this table from immuneACCESS and retained in-frame rearrangements with V and J assigned. These tables miss some clones; where compared with another copy, unresolved V genes account for less than half of the shortfall, and the remainder is unexplained. This sample holds 35,000 to 40,000 clones; approximately 91% were observed only once. Over 10% of the sample comes from the top ten. The treatment or condition label of this sample denotes: randomized to nivolumab then ipilimumab (arm A) or the reverse (arm B). Sequences were derived from CD8+ T cells sorted from blood (inferred from file names), sampled from a patient given nivolumab and ipilimumab in sequence. These receptors came from a human donor with melanoma.

This chain connects TRBV7-9 to TRBJ1-2; 10 bases are a match to TRBD1. The CDR3 loop spans 17 amino acids. Germline CDR1 SEHNR, CDR2 FQNEAQ (reference sequence). V lost 4 bases to trimming and J lost 0 bases; unmatched junction nucleotides: 8. The CDR3 coding sequence is TGTGCCAGCAGCTGGGACAGGGGAGTGCCAGCTAACTATGGCTACACCTTC. Amino acids: CASSWDRGVPANYGYTF.

The chain couples TRBV19 to TRBJ1-1, with D tentatively TRBD1 (5 bases). The CDR3 totals 16 residues. With 1 base removed from V and 4 bases from J, the gap between germline ends came to 16 bases. Looked up from germline, CDR1 is LNHDA and CDR2 is SQIVND (reference sequence). CDR3 amino acids: CASSIAVPGRGTEAFF. DNA of the CDR3: TGTGCCAGTAGTATAGCGGTCCCAGGGAGGGGCACTGAAGCTTTCTTT.

This chain connects TRBV27 to TRBJ2-2, with D uncertain. The CDR3 is 14 amino acids. Germline CDR1 reads MNHEY; CDR2 reads SMNVEV (reference sequence). With 5 bases removed from V and 4 bases from J, the gap between germline ends came to 11 bases. The CDR3 loop reads CASSHAPSTGELFF. CDR3 DNA: TGTGCCAGCAGTCATGCCCCTAGCACCGGGGAGCTGTTTTTT.

This chain uses TRBV9 with TRBJ2-3, with TRBD2 matching 11 bases. This CDR3 spans 15 amino acids. Germline V CDR1 and CDR2: SGDLS, YYNGEE. The ends lost 3 bases at V and 4 bases at J; junction bases unmatched: 4. The CDR3 region is CASSATSGRADTQYF. The CDR3 DNA follows: TGTGCCAGCAGCGCAACTAGCGGGAGAGCAGATACGCAGTATTTT.

The CDR3 here is CASSDSLALGLSYEQYV. In DNA form, the CDR3 reads TGCGCCAGCAGTGATTCGCTAGCATTAGGACTTTCCTACGAGCAGTACGTC. The rearrangement links TRBV10-2 to TRBJ2-7, with D maybe TRBD2 (5 bases). The CDR3 runs 17 residues. The germline V gene has CDR1 WSHSY and CDR2 SAAADI. Trimming stripped 3 bases from V and 1 base from J, with 19 bases between.

The chain joins TRBV5-4 to TRBJ2-3, with 10 positions matching TRBD2. Germline loops: CDR1 SGHNT, CDR2 YYREEE (reference sequence). This CDR3 is 16 amino acids long. V gave up 7 bases and J gave up 3 bases; unmatched junction bases: 11. The CDR3 protein is CASGNLLAGETDTQYF. CDR3 DNA sequence: TGTGCCAGCGGAAACCTGCTAGCGGGAGAAACAGATACGCAGTATTTT.

The rearrangement links TRBV11-2 to TRBJ1-1; D gene uncertain. V was pared by 3 bases and J by 6 bases, with 8 bases between. The CDR3 is 12 amino acids. Germline CDR1 reads SGHAT; CDR2 reads FQNNGV. CDR3 loop: CASSFPTAEAFF. The CDR3 DNA is TGTGCCAGCAGCTTTCCCACAGCTGAAGCTTTCTTT.

The rearrangement links TRBV19 to TRBJ1-2, with TRBD1 matching 7 bases. CDR1 is LNHDA, CDR2 SQIVND, per germline (reference sequence). After removal of 4 bases from V and 6 bases from J, the junction contained 11 bases not matched to a gene. This CDR3 has 15 residues. The CDR3: CASSTHRQGSHGYTF. DNA for the CDR3: TGTGCCAGTAGTACCCATCGACAGGGTTCCCATGGCTACACCTTC.

This chain links TRBV4-3 with TRBJ2-7; 9 nucleotides align to TRBD1. The CDR3 covers 15 residues. From germline, CDR1 is LGHNA and CDR2 YSLEER. V lost 4 bases to trimming and J lost 2 bases; unmatched junction nucleotides: 6. Here the CDR3 DNA reads TGCGCCAGCAGCCTTCAGACAGGGGGAACCTACGAGCAGTACGTC. It translates to CASSLQTGGTYEQYV.

This clone was recorded once. CDR3 protein: CASRPTGSFNEKLFF. The CDR3 nucleotides are TGTGCCAGCAGGCCGACGGGAAGCTTTAATGAAAAACTGTTTTTT. The chain has TRBV28 and TRBJ1-4; D unresolved. V lost 6 bases to trimming and J lost 4 bases, with 15 bases between them. The length of the CDR3 is 15 residues. Per germline, CDR1 MDHEN and CDR2 SYDVKM.

This clone was seen only once. V usage is TRBV11-2 and J usage is TRBJ2-7, with 8 bases aligning to TRBD1. CDR3 length: 14 amino acids. V trimming: 5 bases; J trimming: 1 base; junction bases outside the gene matches: 4. The germline V gene has CDR1 SGHAT and CDR2 FQNNGV. CDR3 coding DNA: TGTGCCAGCAGCGGCAGGACAGGGTCCTACGAGCAGTACGTC. Its protein is CASSGRTGSYEQYV.

The chain uses TRBV4-3 and TRBJ2-2; tentatively, D is TRBD2 (5 bases). The length of the CDR3 is 16 residues. The V and J ends lost 1 base and 2 bases respectively, with 11 bases between them. Per germline, CDR1 LGHNA and CDR2 YSLEER. The CDR3 nucleotides read TGCGCCAGCAGCCAAGTACCTAGCAGTAACACCGGGGAGCTGTTTTTT. Its translation is CASSQVPSSNTGELFF.

The sample holds a few counts of this clone. A single base is all that separates this from a far larger clone, so a read error is likely. V usage is TRBV7-6 and J usage is TRBJ2-7; 7 bases agree with TRBD1. In germline, CDR1 is SGHVS, CDR2 FNYEAQ. This CDR3 is built from 14 residues. Here the CDR3 DNA reads TGTGCCAGCAGCCCCGGGACAGACCCATACGACCAGTACGTC. Translation gives CASSPGTDPYDQYV.

This clone is medium-sized by share. This chain uses TRBV28 with TRBJ2-7; 13 bases fit TRBD2. V shed 6 bases and J 2 bases; nucleotides not matched to a gene: 10. Germline CDR1 MDHEN, CDR2 SYDVKM. The CDR3 is made up of 17 amino acids. The CDR3 sequence: CASSHTSGRARAYEQYF. In DNA form, the CDR3 reads TGTGCCAGCAGCCACACTAGCGGGAGGGCCCGCGCCTACGAGCAGTACTTC.

The rearrangement links TRBV5-1 to TRBJ2-1, with D maybe TRBD2 (5 bases). Germline V CDR1 and CDR2: SGHRS, YFSETQ. Trimming pared 0 bases from V and 7 bases from J, leaving 5 bases between. The CDR3 has 12 residues. CDR3 sequence reads: CASSLAGNEQFF. DNA of the CDR3: TGCGCCAGCAGCTTGGCGGGGAATGAGCAGTTCTTC.

This clone came up a few times. V gene TRBV14 combines with J gene TRBJ2-7; perhaps TRBD2 as D (5 bases). V lost 6 bases to trimming and J lost 0 bases, with 9 bases between them. Germline V gene lookup returns CDR1 SGHDN and CDR2 FVKESK. The CDR3 totals 13 residues. CDR3 protein: CASSPSSSYEQYF. The CDR3 DNA reads as TGTGCCAGCAGTCCTAGCAGCTCCTACGAGCAGTACTTC.

V usage is TRBV10-1 and J usage is TRBJ2-6; D remains unclear. Between the trimmed V and J ends, which lost 5 bases and 5 bases, there was a span of 19 bases. Germline V lookup: CDR1 WNHNN, CDR2 SYGVQD (reference sequence). The CDR3 runs to 17 residues. In DNA, the CDR3 is TGCGCCAGCAGTTATCTTTCCGCACAAAGTCGGGCCAACGTCCTGACTTTC. Translation: CASSYLSAQSRANVLTF.